The rows below give T cell receptor beta chains drawn from one sample of a study of blood T cell repertoires in COVID-19. Only in-frame clones appear in the TCRdb table, and some are missing; sequencing was by immunoSEQ multiplex PCR. The sample carries about 240,000 clones, about four fifths recorded once. Sequencing was performed on PBMCs or T cells enriched from blood (not recorded which). The receptors were gathered from a woman aged 40 to 55 who had been exposed to COVID-19. The CDR3 runs from the conserved cysteine through the conserved F or W. The D gene is left open where the match is weak. Size is omitted from some rows. Given values are once, few, many or a class for expanded clones.

D: .; size: few; V: TRBV6-5; J: TRBJ1-1; DNA: TGTGCCAGCAGCCCCGGGGGAGTCACTGAAGCTTTCTTT; CDR3: CASSPGGVTEAFF
D: .; size: .; V: TRBV5-1; J: TRBJ2-2; DNA: TGCGCCAGCTGTTACACCCCGAACACCGGGGAGCTGTTTTTT; CDR3: CASCYTPNTGELFF
D: TRBD1; size: .; V: TRBV4-1; J: TRBJ1-5; DNA: TGCGCCAGCAGCCCCCGCAGGGGGCAGGGTCAGCCCCAGCATTTT; CDR3: CASSPRRGQGQPQHF
D: .; size: .; V: TRBV30; J: TRBJ2-7; DNA: TGTGCCTGGATGGCAGGGGCCAACTACGAGCAGTACTTC; CDR3: CAWMAGANYEQYF
D: TRBD1; size: .; V: TRBV5-1; J: TRBJ1-3; DNA: TGCGCCAGCAGCCCGGACAGGGAGGGAAACACCATATATTTT; CDR3: CASSPDREGNTIYF
D: .; size: .; V: TRBV12-5; J: TRBJ1-1; DNA: TGTGCTAGTGGTTTGGTACTGGGGCAGCTGAACACTGAAGCTTTCTTT; CDR3: CASGLVLGQLNTEAFF
D: .; size: .; V: TRBV11-1; J: TRBJ2-7; DNA: TGTGCCAGCAGCCTCGGCGGAAGCGTTTTGGGCGAGCAGTACTTC; CDR3: CASSLGGSVLGEQYF
D: TRBD2; size: .; V: TRBV29-1; J: TRBJ2-5; DNA: TGCAGCATAAGTCAGACTAGCGGGGAGACCCAGTACTTC; CDR3: CSISQTSGETQYF
D: TRBD1; size: .; V: TRBV15; J: TRBJ1-3; DNA: TGTGCCACCAGCAGTGGACAGGGGGCTGGAAACACCATATATTTT; CDR3: CATSSGQGAGNTIYF
D: TRBD1; size: .; V: TRBV10-3; J: TRBJ1-2; DNA: TGTGCCATCAGCGAGGCGACCGGGACAGGGGCCGCGAGGAACTATGGCTACACCTTC; CDR3: CAISEATGTGAARNYGYTF
D: TRBD1; size: .; V: TRBV7-8; J: TRBJ1-2; DNA: TGTGCCAGCAGCTTAGAAGGGACAGGGGGCTACACTGGGTATGGCTACACCTTC; CDR3: CASSLEGTGGYTGYGYTF
D: TRBD2; size: .; V: TRBV7-3; J: TRBJ2-3; DNA: TGTGCCAGCAGCTCCCGGACTAGATCAGATACGCAGTATTTT; CDR3: CASSSRTRSDTQYF
D: TRBD1; size: .; V: TRBV7-3; J: TRBJ1-1; DNA: TGTGCCAGCAGCTCAACCCCGGGACAGGGGAACACTGAAGCTTTCTTT; CDR3: CASSSTPGQGNTEAFF
D: .; size: .; V: TRBV30; J: TRBJ1-5; DNA: TGTGCCTGGGACTACCAAGGACAGCCCCAGCATTTT; CDR3: CAWDYQGQPQHF
D: .; size: .; V: TRBV30; J: TRBJ2-2; DNA: TGTGCCTGGAGTAGGAAAGGGGGTGGAGGTGGAAGTACCGGGGAGCTGTTTTTT; CDR3: CAWSRKGGGGGSTGELFF
D: TRBD1; size: .; V: TRBV5-4; J: TRBJ1-2; DNA: TGTGCCAGCAGCGACCCTGACAGGGACTGGAATGGCTACACCTTC; CDR3: CASSDPDRDWNGYTF
D: .; size: .; V: TRBV9; J: TRBJ1-1; DNA: TGTGCCAGCAGCGTAGGACCCCAACAGGGCGGGAACACTGAAGCTTTCTTT; CDR3: CASSVGPQQGGNTEAFF
D: TRBD2; size: .; V: TRBV18; J: TRBJ2-1; DNA: TGTGCCAGCTCACCACTAGCGGGGTCTTCCTACAATGAGCAGTTCTTC; CDR3: CASSPLAGSSYNEQFF
D: TRBD1; size: .; V: TRBV13; J: TRBJ1-2; DNA: TGTGCCAGCAGCTGGGGACAGGGGCTTGCTAACTATGGCTACACCTTC; CDR3: CASSWGQGLANYGYTF
D: .; size: .; V: TRBV6-5; J: TRBJ2-7; DNA: TGTGCCAGCAGTTACCGCTCCGACCGAGGAACCTACGAGCAGTACTTC; CDR3: CASSYRSDRGTYEQYF
D: TRBD2; size: .; V: TRBV5-5; J: TRBJ2-1; DNA: TGTGCCAGCAGCTTGCAGGGAGCTAGCGGGGGGACCGTGTACAATGAGCAGTTCTTC; CDR3: CASSLQGASGGTVYNEQFF
D: TRBD1; size: .; V: TRBV7-2; J: TRBJ2-7; DNA: TGTGCCAGCAGCTTAGGCCAGACAGGGTGGAACCAGGTGTACGAGCAGTACTTC; CDR3: CASSLGQTGWNQVYEQYF
D: .; size: .; V: TRBV10-3; J: TRBJ1-4; DNA: TGTGCCATCAGGGAGACAGCAACTAATGAAAAACTGTTTTTT; CDR3: CAIRETATNEKLFF
D: TRBD2; size: .; V: TRBV9; J: TRBJ2-3; DNA: TGTGCCAGCAGCGCCGATAGCGGGGGGGCCGCAGATACGCAGTATTTT; CDR3: CASSADSGGAADTQYF
D: .; size: .; V: TRBV29-1; J: TRBJ1-2; DNA: TGCAGCCGGGGGGGCGCAGGGTATGGCTACACCTTC; CDR3: CSRGGAGYGYTF
D: .; size: .; V: TRBV4-2; J: TRBJ1-2; DNA: TGTGCCAGCAGCCAAGAGAGGCAGGGCGCCTATGGCTACACCTTC; CDR3: CASSQERQGAYGYTF
D: TRBD1; size: once; V: TRBV11-1; J: TRBJ2-3; DNA: TGTGCCAGCAGCAAGGGACAGGGGGGGACAGATACGCAGTATTTT; CDR3: CASSKGQGGTDTQYF
D: .; size: .; V: TRBV9; J: TRBJ2-3; DNA: TGTGCCAGCAGCGTAGAGCGGGTGCAAGATACGCAGTATTTT; CDR3: CASSVERVQDTQYF
D: TRBD1; size: .; V: TRBV30; J: TRBJ1-1; DNA: TGTGCCTGGAGTGTAGCCGGGACAGCCATGAACACTGAAGCTTTCTTT; CDR3: CAWSVAGTAMNTEAFF
D: TRBD1; size: .; V: TRBV11-1; J: TRBJ2-2; DNA: TGTGCCAGCAGTCCTGGACAGGGGACGTTCGGGGAGCTGTTTTTT; CDR3: CASSPGQGTFGELFF
D: .; size: .; V: TRBV11-3; J: TRBJ1-6; DNA: TGTGCCAGCAGCTTAGGACAGGAGAATTCACCCCTCCACTTT; CDR3: CASSLGQENSPLHF
D: TRBD1; size: .; V: TRBV19; J: TRBJ1-1; DNA: TGTGCCAGTAGTCCCCGACAGGGGAAGAACACTGAAGCTTTCTTT; CDR3: CASSPRQGKNTEAFF
D: TRBD2; size: .; V: TRBV7-2; J: TRBJ2-2; DNA: TGTGCCAGCACCGGGAGGTGGGGCGGGGGACGGAACACCGGGGAGCTGTTTTTT; CDR3: CASTGRWGGGRNTGELFF
D: .; size: once; V: TRBV18; J: TRBJ2-5; DNA: TGTGCCAGCTCACCTCGGGATCGACCTCAAGAGACCCAGTACTTC; CDR3: CASSPRDRPQETQYF
D: .; size: once; V: TRBV3-1/TRBV3-2; J: TRBJ2-3; DNA: TGTGCCAGCAGCCAAGATCTCCAGGGTGTCGCCGATACGCAGTATTTT; CDR3: CASSQDLQGVADTQYF
D: TRBD2; size: .; V: TRBV18; J: TRBJ2-7; DNA: TGTGCCAGCTCCGGCTTAGCGGGGCCGACCTACGAGCAGTACTTC; CDR3: CASSGLAGPTYEQYF